The present entry profiles one T cell receptor beta chain with its context. Assay used: immunoSEQ multiplex PCR; TCRdb lists only in-frame clones, some missing. The data hold roughly 130,000 clones, with approximately 92% observed a single time. In germline, CDR1 is LNHNV, CDR2 YYDKDF (reference sequence). The length of the CDR3 is 17 residues. V gave up 5 bases and J gave up 0 bases, with 14 bases separating them. The record originates from a study of control samples from healthy donors and cancer patients. The origin of this receptor is a man aged 18-30 years in good health. The sequenced material came from blood. The chain recombines TRBV15 with TRBJ2-6; D is unclear. CDR3 residues: CATSLTRSLSGANVLTF. CDR3 in DNA: TGTGCCACCAGCTTGACAAGGAGCCTCTCTGGGGCCAACGTCCTGACTTTC.